This T cell receptor beta chain was observed in a study of identical twins. Study-level results: Its conclusions, products of cross-sectional statistical analysis, did not come from following the same donors. With abundant cord blood beta clonotypes, insertions were fewer; memory repertoires showed no such pattern.

With template switching, a universal primer site was added, and the cDNA carried unique molecular identifiers. TCRdb redid the calling of the 5' RACE reads with MiXCR, one entry per CDR3 protein. Of 200,000 to 250,000 distinct CDR3 sequences listed, 7.5% are singletons. Germline V gene lookup returns CDR1 SEHNR and CDR2 FQNEAQ (reference sequence). The CDR3 totals 14 residues. With 4 bases clipped from V and 0 bases from J, the junction kept 2 bases outside the gene matches. The table lists this clonotype with many counts. Its antigen is not known. These data also formed part of another study, on yellow fever vaccine responses in identical twins.

The TCR sequence derives from a woman aged 18-29 years in good health. The sequencing input was memory (CD45RO+) T cells sorted from blood. The chain is built from TRBV7-9 and TRBJ2-7; the match to TRBD2 covers 8 bases. The CDR3 protein is CASSSSGGSYEQYF. CDR3 coding DNA: TGTGCCAGCAGCTCGAGCGGGGGCTCCTACGAGCAGTACTTC.